The rows below give T cell receptor beta chains drawn from one sample of a study of T cell responses to AZD1222 COVID-19 vaccine. Method: immunoSEQ multiplex PCR; TCRdb's copy keeps in-frame clones and lacks some. Of roughly 67,000 clones listed, roughly 87% were seen once; the top ten hold about 28%. This specimen consisted of peripheral blood, obtained 28 days after the second AZD1222 dose. Receptors were obtained from an adult who received the AZD1222 COVID-19 vaccine. The CDR3 runs from the conserved cysteine through the conserved F or W. The order of the fields is J gene, V gene, CDR3 protein.

j_call: TRBJ2-7; v_call: TRBV3-1/TRBV3-2; cdr3_aa: CASSQHTLSYEQYF
j_call: TRBJ1-4; v_call: TRBV19; cdr3_aa: CASTTGDSEKLFF
j_call: TRBJ1-1; v_call: TRBV5-4; cdr3_aa: CASSYPGLQGMNTEAFF
j_call: TRBJ1-1; v_call: TRBV29-1; cdr3_aa: CSVETRVGTEAFF
j_call: TRBJ1-2; v_call: TRBV5-1; cdr3_aa: CASSLAGQVARGYTF
j_call: TRBJ1-1; v_call: TRBV7-9; cdr3_aa: CASSSQGDTEAFF
j_call: TRBJ1-1; v_call: TRBV19; cdr3_aa: CASSIQENTEAFF
j_call: TRBJ2-2; v_call: TRBV3-1/TRBV3-2; cdr3_aa: CASSIRWSGELFF
j_call: TRBJ1-3; v_call: TRBV11-3; cdr3_aa: CASSLVVTGNTIYF
j_call: TRBJ2-1; v_call: TRBV2; cdr3_aa: CASIPGLALDNEQFF
j_call: TRBJ2-5; v_call: TRBV15; cdr3_aa: CATSRGSDQETQYF
j_call: TRBJ2-7; v_call: TRBV28; cdr3_aa: CASSLRQGRSYEQYF
j_call: TRBJ1-1; v_call: TRBV19; cdr3_aa: CASSIDMARGTEAFF
j_call: TRBJ1-4; v_call: TRBV25-1; cdr3_aa: CASSGREKLFF
j_call: TRBJ2-1; v_call: TRBV4-3; cdr3_aa: CASSQDLSGERYNEQFF
j_call: TRBJ2-5; v_call: TRBV30; cdr3_aa: CAWSPSSQETQYF
j_call: TRBJ2-1; v_call: TRBV5-1; cdr3_aa: CASSLGSRGVDEQFF
j_call: TRBJ2-1; v_call: TRBV29-1; cdr3_aa: CSVDGWKNEQFF
j_call: TRBJ2-2; v_call: TRBV7-9; cdr3_aa: CASSPGTKNTGELFF